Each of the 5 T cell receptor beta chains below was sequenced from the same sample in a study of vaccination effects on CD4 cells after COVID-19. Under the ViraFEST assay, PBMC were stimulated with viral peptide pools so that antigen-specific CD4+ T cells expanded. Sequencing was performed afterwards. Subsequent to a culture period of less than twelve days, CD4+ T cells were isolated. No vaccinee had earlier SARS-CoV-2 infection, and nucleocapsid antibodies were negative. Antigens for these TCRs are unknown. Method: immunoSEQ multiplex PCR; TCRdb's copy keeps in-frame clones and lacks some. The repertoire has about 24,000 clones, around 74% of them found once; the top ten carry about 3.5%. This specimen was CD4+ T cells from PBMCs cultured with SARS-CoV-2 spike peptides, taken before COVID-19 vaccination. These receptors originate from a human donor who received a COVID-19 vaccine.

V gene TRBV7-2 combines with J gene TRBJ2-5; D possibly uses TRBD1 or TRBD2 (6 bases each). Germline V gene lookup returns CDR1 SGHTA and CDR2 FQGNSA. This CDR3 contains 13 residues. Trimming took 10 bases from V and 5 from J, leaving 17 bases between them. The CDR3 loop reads CATRTGAGETQYF. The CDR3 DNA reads TGTGCCACCCGGACGGGGGCAGGGGAGACCCAGTACTTC. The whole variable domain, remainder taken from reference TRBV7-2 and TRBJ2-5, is GAGVSQSPSNKVTEKGKDVELRCDPISGHTALYWYRQSLGQGLEFLIYFQGNSAPDKSGLPSDRFSAERTGGSVSTLTIQRTQQEDSAVYLCATRTGAGETQYFGPGTRLLVL.

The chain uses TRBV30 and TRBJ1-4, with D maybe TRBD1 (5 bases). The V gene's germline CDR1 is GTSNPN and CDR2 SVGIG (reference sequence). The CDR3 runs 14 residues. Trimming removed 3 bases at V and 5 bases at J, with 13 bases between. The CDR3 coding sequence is TGTGCCTGGAGCGCCCTGGGGACCAATGAAAAACTGTTTTTT. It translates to CAWSALGTNEKLFF.

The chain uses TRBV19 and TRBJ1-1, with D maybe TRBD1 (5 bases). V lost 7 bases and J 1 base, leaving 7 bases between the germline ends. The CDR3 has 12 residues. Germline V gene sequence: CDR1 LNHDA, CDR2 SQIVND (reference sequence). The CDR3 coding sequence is TGTGCCAGTACTGGGGGGAACACTGAAGCTTTCTTT. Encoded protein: CASTGGNTEAFF.

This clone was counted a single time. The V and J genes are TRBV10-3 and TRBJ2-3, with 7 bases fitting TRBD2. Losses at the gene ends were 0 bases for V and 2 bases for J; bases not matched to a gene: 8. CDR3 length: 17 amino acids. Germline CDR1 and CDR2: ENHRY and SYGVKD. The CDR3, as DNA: TGTGCCATCAGTGAGTCAATACCAGCGGGAAACACAGATACGCAGTATTTT. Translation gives CAISESIPAGNTDTQYF.

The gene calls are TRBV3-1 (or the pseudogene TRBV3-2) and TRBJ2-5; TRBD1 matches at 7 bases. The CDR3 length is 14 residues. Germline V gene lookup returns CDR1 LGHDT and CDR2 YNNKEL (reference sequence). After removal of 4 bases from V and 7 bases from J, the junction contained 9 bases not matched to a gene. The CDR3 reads CASSRGQASWTQYF. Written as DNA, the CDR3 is TGTGCCAGCAGCCGCGGACAGGCGTCCTGGACCCAGTACTTC.